This TCR beta chain was found in a study of blood T cell repertoires in COVID-19. The method was immunoSEQ multiplex PCR; TCRdb's version includes in-frame clones alone and lacks a portion of them. There are some 150,000 clones in the sample; about nine tenths occur only once, and roughly 4% lies in the top ten. For recovered donors of Cohort 3, there were two negative PCRs, clearance, or symptom resolution. This CDR3 comprises 14 residues. With 0 bases removed from V and 7 bases from J, the gap between germline ends came to 13 bases. Germline CDR1 is SGHNT and CDR2 is YYREEE (reference sequence). Sequencing was carried out using PBMCs or T cells enriched from blood (not recorded which). V and J are TRBV5-4 and TRBJ2-5, with D possibly TRBD1 on 5 matching bases. This TCR was sampled from a man aged 50 to 59 who had recovered from COVID-19. The DNA of the CDR3 is TGTGCCAGCAGCTTGGATTCCAGGGCCGGGACCCAGTACTTC. It translates to CASSLDSRAGTQYF.